Following are 21 T cell receptor beta chains from one sample sequenced in a study of T cells in Graves' hyperthyroidism and ophthalmopathy. Regions amplified from RNA transcripts were the TCR beta CDR3 regions. HTBI primers drove first-round RT-PCR of the TCR CDR3. TCRdb passed the multiplex PCR reads through MiXCR, listing each CDR3 protein once. This table has around 540,000 distinct CDR3 sequences, under 60% appearing once. The sequenced material came from peripheral blood or thyroid tissue (not recorded which). The receptors were sampled from a young woman with Graves' hyperthyroidism.

The rearrangement joins TRBV5-1 to TRBJ2-5; D unresolved. V was trimmed by 0 bases and J by 5 bases, leaving 11 bases between them. This CDR3 comprises 14 residues. Germline assignment: CDR1 SGHRS and CDR2 YFSETQ. DNA for the CDR3: TGCGCCAGCAGCTTGGACCGGCCTCTTGAGACCCAGTACTTC. Protein sequence: CASSLDRPLETQYF. Combining the CDR3 with reference TRBV5-1 and TRBJ2-5 gives the whole variable domain KAGVTQTPRYLIKTRGQQVTLSCSPISGHRSVSWYQQTPGQGLQFLFEYFSETQRNKGNFPGRFSGRQFSNSRSEMNVSTLELGDSALYLCASSLDRPLETQYFGPGTRLLVL.

V usage is TRBV15 and J usage is TRBJ2-6; D call uncertain. With 1 base removed from V and 4 bases from J, the gap between germline ends came to 8 bases. Germline V lookup: CDR1 LNHNV, CDR2 YYDKDF (reference sequence). The CDR3 loop spans 15 amino acids. The CDR3 spells CATSRGLNGANVLTF. The CDR3 bases are TGTGCCACCAGCAGAGGCCTTAACGGGGCCAACGTCCTGACTTTC.

This clonotype was seen a handful of times. The J gene is TRBJ2-7, the V gene TRBV9, with 9 nucleotides matching TRBD1. V lost 0 bases, J lost 4 bases, and 2 bases stayed unmatched. The CDR3 length is 14 residues. In germline, CDR1 is SGDLS, CDR2 YYNGEE. The CDR3 here is CASSVGQGEYEQYF. In nucleotides, the CDR3 is TGTGCCAGCAGCGTAGGACAGGGGGAGTACGAGCAGTACTTC. Full variable domain (rest looked up from reference TRBV9 and TRBJ2-7): DSGVTQTPKHLITATGQRVTLRCSPRSGDLSVYWYQQSLDQGLQFLIQYYNGEERAKGNILERFSAQQFPDLHSELNLSSLELGDSALYFCASSVGQGEYEQYFGPGTRLTVT.

Details on this clonotype: The missing conserved phenylalanine or tryptophan at the end of this CDR3 makes a read error likely. The limits of the CDR3 on the DNA are not certain, so only TCRdb's listed CDR3 is given. The V call is TRBV7-3, the J call TRBJ2-7; the table's D call, TRBD1, has no DNA check behind it. The CDR3 contains 13 residues when both ends are counted. CDR1 and CDR2 from the germline V gene are SGHTA and FQGTGA. CDR3 sequence reads: CASSSYRDTPANT.

The chain joins TRBV7-3 to TRBJ1-3, with 9 bases matching TRBD1. V was pared by 6 bases and J by 4 bases, with 7 bases of the junction left unmatched. The CDR3 consists of 15 residues. Germline CDR1 is SGHTA and CDR2 is FQGTGA. The CDR3 loop is CASSEDRGTGNTIYF. Here the CDR3 DNA reads TGTGCCAGCAGTGAGGACAGGGGAACAGGAAACACCATATATTTT.

The rearrangement links TRBV20-1 to TRBJ2-2, with 10 nucleotides matching TRBD2. Per germline, CDR1 DFQATT and CDR2 SNEGSKA (reference sequence). The CDR3 contains 13 residues. Here the CDR3 DNA reads TGCTCGGCTCTAGCGGGAGTCACCGGGGAGCTGTTTTTT. As protein: CSALAGVTGELFF.

The gene calls are TRBV2 and TRBJ1-1, with D perhaps TRBD1 (5 bases). The CDR3 runs to 10 residues. Trimming shortened V by 8 bases and J by 7 bases, and 8 bases separated the two germline ends. In germline, CDR1 is SNHLY, CDR2 FYNNEI. The CDR3 protein is CASGGGEAFF. In DNA, the CDR3 is TGTGCCAGCGGGGGGGGTGAAGCTTTCTTT.

This clonotype was seen only once. A read error may be the cause here, since a much bigger clone is one base away. The chain recombines TRBV7-2 with TRBJ1-1; 7 positions agree with TRBD1. CDR3 size: 16 residues. Losses at the gene ends were 5 bases for V and 5 bases for J; bases not matched to a gene: 14. Germline V CDR1 and CDR2: SGHTA, FQGNSA. This CDR3 is CASSQTGYRGWTEAFF. DNA for the CDR3: TGTGCCAGCAGCCAGACAGGCTACAGGGGTTGGACTGAAGCTTTCTTT.

This clonotype was picked up many times. The V gene is TRBV10-3, the J gene TRBJ1-4; D is ambiguous. Deletions cut 11 bases from V and 0 bases from J, with 10 bases between. The CDR3 has 13 amino acids. From germline, CDR1 is ENHRY and CDR2 SYGVKD. Here the CDR3 reads CASNNATNEKLFF. The CDR3 DNA sequence: TGTGCCTCCAACAATGCAACTAATGAAAAACTGTTTTTT.

CDR3 amino acids: CASSAGSNYGYTF. Here the CDR3 DNA reads TGTGCCAGCAGCGCCGGGTCAAACTATGGCTACACCTTC. The chain carries TRBV7-9 and TRBJ1-2, with D hard to call. Germline V CDR1 and CDR2: SEHNR, FQNEAQ (reference sequence). The CDR3 is made up of 13 amino acids. The V end lost 5 bases, the J end lost 2 bases, and 9 bases lay between the germline ends.

Concerning this clonotype: The CDR3 ends on some other residue instead of the conserved phenylalanine or tryptophan, so this is likely a read error. Because the CDR3's place on the DNA is in doubt, the DNA is left out and the CDR3 is given as listed by TCRdb. The chain joins TRBV15 to TRBJ2-6. The CDR3 is 8 residues long, ends included. Germline V lookup: CDR1 LNHNV, CDR2 YYDKDF (reference sequence). CDR3 residues: CATSRVTT.

The chain joins TRBV5-1 to TRBJ1-1, with D perhaps TRBD1 (5 bases). The CDR3 is made up of 14 amino acids. Trimming left V 0 bases short and J 5 bases short, with 11 bases between. The V gene's germline CDR1 is SGHRS and CDR2 YFSETQ. The CDR3 loop reads CASSLEGASTEAFF. The DNA for the CDR3 is TGCGCCAGCAGCTTGGAAGGGGCATCGACTGAAGCTTTCTTT.

The V call is TRBV10-3, the J call TRBJ1-5; no firm D call. This CDR3 spans 13 amino acids. Trimming cost V 10 bases and J 4 bases, with 14 bases left between them. In germline, CDR1 is ENHRY, CDR2 SYGVKD. In DNA, the CDR3 is TGTGCCACCACCGGTCATTCGAATCAGCCCCAGCATTTT. This gives the protein CATTGHSNQPQHF.

This clonotype appeared many times. The rearrangement joins TRBV5-1 to TRBJ1-1; D is undetermined. This CDR3 is built from 11 residues. The V end was cut by 5 bases, the J end by 1 base, with 3 bases between. Germline V gene data show CDR1 as SGHRS and CDR2 as YFSETQ. The CDR3 sequence is CASRQNTEAFF. The CDR3 DNA sequence: TGCGCCAGCAGACAGAACACTGAAGCTTTCTTT. The entire variable domain, with the rest obtained from reference TRBV5-1 and TRBJ1-1, is as follows: KAGVTQTPRYLIKTRGQQVTLSCSPISGHRSVSWYQQTPGQGLQFLFEYFSETQRNKGNFPGRFSGRQFSNSRSEMNVSTLELGDSALYLCASRQNTEAFFGQGTRLTVV.

This chain uses TRBV2 with TRBJ1-4; D call uncertain. Germline V gene sequence: CDR1 SNHLY, CDR2 FYNNEI. V lost 5 bases and J lost 8, with 15 bases in between. This CDR3 has 14 amino acids. The CDR3 DNA follows: TGTGCCAGCAGTCACGGAGAGCCATCGGAAAAACTGTTTTTT. Translating it yields CASSHGEPSEKLFF.

This clonotype was detected only a few times. The gene calls are TRBV29-1 and TRBJ2-2, with a weak D call TRBD2 (5 bases). The V and J ends lost 1 base and 4 bases respectively, with 7 bases between them. The CDR3 covers 13 residues. Germline CDR1 is SQVTM and CDR2 is ANQGSEA. CDR3: CSVEGGSTGELFF. In DNA form, the CDR3 reads TGCAGCGTTGAAGGAGGGTCCACCGGGGAGCTGTTTTTT.

There are a few counts of this clonotype. The chain links TRBV12-3 or TRBV12-4 to TRBJ2-7, with D perhaps matching TRBD2 (6 bases). Trimming cost V 4 bases and J 0 bases, with 10 bases left between them. The CDR3 runs 14 residues. CDR3 sequence: CASSSSSDSYEQYF. CDR3 in DNA: TGTGCCAGCAGTTCCTCTAGCGACTCCTACGAGCAGTACTTC.

This chain connects TRBV7-8 to TRBJ1-3; tentative D call: TRBD1 (6 bases). The CDR3 loop spans 15 amino acids. V was clipped by 6 bases and J by 3 bases, with 15 bases between them. Per germline, CDR1 SGHVS and CDR2 FQNEAQ. Written as DNA, the CDR3 is TGTGCCAGCAGTCCCCTACAGGGAAGTGGAAACACCATATATTTT. Its translation: CASSPLQGSGNTIYF.

This chain links TRBV7-2 with TRBJ1-6; D not resolved. The V and J ends lost 1 base and 7 bases respectively, with 8 bases between them. Germline V gives CDR1 SGHTA, CDR2 FQGNSA. The CDR3 has 14 residues. The CDR3 nucleotides are TGTGCCAGCAGCTTAGGGACGAGGAATTCACCCCTCCACTTT. Translated: CASSLGTRNSPLHF. Full variable domain (outside the CDR3, taken from reference TRBV7-2 and TRBJ1-6): GAGVSQSPSNKVTEKGKDVELRCDPISGHTALYWYRQSLGQGLEFLIYFQGNSAPDKSGLPSDRFSAERTGGSVSTLTIQRTQQEDSAVYLCASSLGTRNSPLHFGNGTRLTVT.

The rearrangement links TRBV25-1 to TRBJ2-2; no firm D call. This CDR3 is built from 12 residues. Trimming took 7 bases from V and 6 from J, leaving 9 bases between them. Germline V CDR1 and CDR2: MGHDK, SYGVNS. The CDR3 reads CASKGFAGELFF. CDR3 nucleotide sequence: TGTGCCAGCAAGGGATTCGCCGGGGAGCTGTTTTTT.

The chain carries TRBV5-1 and TRBJ1-2; TRBD1 aligns across 9 bases. V dropped 5 bases and J dropped 3; count of bases not matched to a gene: 8. The CDR3 consists of 15 residues. CDR1 and CDR2 (germline): SGHRS, YFSETQ. In nucleotides, the CDR3 is TGCGCCAGCAGACCATTGACAGGGGGGGACTATGGCTACACCTTC. Protein: CASRPLTGGDYGYTF.